What follows are 24 T cell receptor beta chains derived from one specimen sequenced in a study of beta chain features in type 1 diabetes. Study conclusions and caveats: Type 1 diabetes patients had moderately but significantly shorter TCRB CDR3s in all four CD4+ subsets.

These TCRs' antigens remain unknown. Reverse transcription of all isolated RNA meant that expressed TCRB transcripts were sequenced. Clones were read by immunoSEQ multiplex PCR, and TCRdb kept only the in-frame ones, dropping some. This sample carries under 250,000 clones, approximately 15% of them seen once, and the ten largest clones take about 0.02%. Sequencing was carried out using naive CD4+ T cells from blood. Receptors were obtained from a man in his thirties or forties with type 1 diabetes.

V is TRBV25-1 and J is TRBJ2-7; 8 nucleotides line up with TRBD1. From germline, CDR1 is MGHDK and CDR2 SYGVNS. Losses at the gene ends were 7 bases for V and 6 bases for J; bases not matched to a gene: 8. The CDR3 runs to 13 residues. CDR3 sequence reads: CASKLAGGFEQYF. CDR3 sequence (DNA): TGTGCCAGCAAGTTGGCAGGGGGCTTCGAGCAGTACTTC.

The chain couples TRBV5-6 to TRBJ2-7; possibly TRBD1 for D (5 bases). With 2 bases removed from V and 5 bases from J, the gap between germline ends came to 11 bases. The CDR3 has 13 residues. CDR1 and CDR2 (germline): SGHDT, YYEEEE. In DNA, the CDR3 is TGTGCCAGCAGCTTCGGCAGGGCAGACGAGCAGTACTTC. Translated: CASSFGRADEQYF.

In its sample, this clone was seen a few times. This sequence joins TRBV2 and TRBJ1-1; maybe TRBD1 (5 bases). CDR3 length: 12 amino acids. V was cut by 8 bases and J by 8 bases, with 15 bases left in between. Germline CDR1 is SNHLY and CDR2 is FYNNEI. The CDR3 is CASLVREGEAFF. The CDR3 nucleotides are TGTGCCAGCTTAGTCAGGGAAGGGGAAGCTTTCTTT.

The gene calls are TRBV15 and TRBJ1-2, with TRBD1 matching 7 bases. Germline CDR1 and CDR2: LNHNV and YYDKDF (reference sequence). The CDR3 is made up of 14 amino acids. V trimming: 3 bases; J trimming: 5 bases; junction bases outside the gene matches: 6. CDR3 residues: CATSRATGYYGYTF. The CDR3 region has the DNA TGTGCCACCAGCAGGGCGACAGGGTATTATGGCTACACCTTC.

This clone turned up a few times. The rearrangement links TRBV7-8 to TRBJ2-7, with D possibly being TRBD1 (6 bases). V lost 6 bases and J lost 0, with 12 bases in between. Germline V gene lookup returns CDR1 SGHVS and CDR2 FQNEAQ. This CDR3 has 14 residues. CDR3 bases: TGTGCCAGCAGAGTGGACAGTAGCTCCTACGAGCAGTACTTC. Amino acid sequence: CASRVDSSSYEQYF.

The chain employs TRBV28 and TRBJ1-4, with 8 nucleotides matching TRBD1. Germline lookup yields CDR1 MDHEN and CDR2 SYDVKM. The CDR3 totals 14 residues. The V and J ends lost 6 bases and 6 bases, in that order; junction bases with no gene match: 6. CDR3 coding DNA: TGTGCCAGCAGGCCGGACAGGGATGATGAAAAACTGTTTTTT. Protein product: CASRPDRDDEKLFF.

This clone has only a few counts. The chain combines TRBV30 with TRBJ2-1; D ambiguous. The CDR3 is 12 residues long. Germline V lookup: CDR1 GTSNPN, CDR2 SVGIG (reference sequence). The V end was cut by 0 bases, the J end by 8 bases, with 8 bases between. Written as DNA, the CDR3 is TGTGCCTGGAGTGTAAGGCTAGATGAGCAGTTCTTC. It codes for CAWSVRLDEQFF.

This rearrangement joins TRBV11-2 to TRBJ2-5, with D possibly matching TRBD1 (5 bases). The CDR3 runs to 14 residues. Germline V gene data show CDR1 as SGHAT and CDR2 as FQNNGV. V was trimmed by 5 bases and J by 2 bases, leaving 12 bases between them. CDR3 bases: TGTGCCAGCAGCCTCAGGACACTTCAAGAGACCCAGTACTTC. This codes for CASSLRTLQETQYF. The full variable domain, rest sourced from reference TRBV11-2 and TRBJ2-5, is EAGVAQSPRYKIIEKRQSVAFWCNPISGHATLYWYQQILGQGPKLLIQFQNNGVVDDSQLPKDRFSAERLKGVDSTLKIQPAKLEDSAVYLCASSLRTLQETQYFGPGTRLLVL.

This clone came up a few times. This chain uses TRBV30 with TRBJ1-1; 11 bases are a match to TRBD1. The trim removed 4 bases at V and 0 bases at J, leaving 4 bases unmatched. The germline V gene encodes CDR1 GTSNPN and CDR2 SVGIG (reference sequence). This CDR3 spans 15 amino acids. CDR3 loop: CAWKGDRGLNTEAFF. In nucleotides, the CDR3 is TGTGCCTGGAAAGGGGACAGGGGGTTGAACACTGAAGCTTTCTTT.

Only a few counts were recorded for this clone. The chain couples TRBV5-6 to TRBJ1-5; D is ambiguous. The germline V gene encodes CDR1 SGHDT and CDR2 YYEEEE. The CDR3 consists of 13 residues. Trimming took 0 bases from V and 5 from J, leaving 6 bases between them. CDR3 nucleotide sequence: TGTGCCAGCAGCTTGGCGGGTCATCAGCCCCAGCATTTT. Translation gives CASSLAGHQPQHF.

A remark on this clone: The sample holds other DNA sequences that translate to the same CDR3. V is TRBV7-2 and J is TRBJ2-7; 11 bases are shared with TRBD1. CDR3 length: 14 amino acids. Germline loops: CDR1 SGHTA, CDR2 FQGNSA. V shed 5 bases and J 4 bases; nucleotides not matched to a gene: 4. As DNA, the CDR3 is TGTGCCAGCAGCCTAGGACAGGGGGCATACGAGCAGTACTTC. Translating it yields CASSLGQGAYEQYF. Complete variable domain (other parts from reference TRBV7-2 and TRBJ2-7): GAGVSQSPSNKVTEKGKDVELRCDPISGHTALYWYRQSLGQGLEFLIYFQGNSAPDKSGLPSDRFSAERTGGSVSTLTIQRTQQEDSAVYLCASSLGQGAYEQYFGPGTRLTVT.

On this clone itself: Its ends do not fully match the called genes, so a read error is possible. This chain joins TRBV2 and TRBJ1-1; no clear D. Germline lookup yields CDR1 SNHLY and CDR2 FYNNEI. The length of the CDR3 is 11 residues. The CDR3 DNA is TGTGCCAGCAGGCTGTGGGCCGTAACTCTATTT. Protein sequence: CASRLWAVTLF.

The V and J genes are TRBV11-2 and TRBJ1-1; possible D gene TRBD1, 5 bases. Germline CDR1 SGHAT, CDR2 FQNNGV. V lost 1 base to trimming and J lost 10 bases, with 16 bases between them. The CDR3 is 14 residues long. The CDR3, as DNA: TGTGCCAGCAGCTTAGGGAGGACCGCCGGGGGAGCTTTCTTT. Its translation: CASSLGRTAGGAFF.

There are a few counts of this clone. CDR3 residues: CASSQRPTGSTDTQYF. The CDR3 nucleotides are TGCGCCAGCAGCCAACGACCGACAGGCAGCACAGATACGCAGTATTTT. The chain has TRBV5-1 and TRBJ2-3, with a weak D call TRBD1 (6 bases). The V gene lost 4 bases and the J gene lost 0 bases, with 15 bases spanning the gap. Germline CDR1 is SGHRS and CDR2 is YFSETQ. The CDR3 totals 16 residues.

Only a few counts were recorded for this clone. The chain links TRBV6-5 to TRBJ1-5, with a tentative D call TRBD1 (5 bases). This CDR3 region has 15 residues. Trimming removed 0 bases from V and 3 bases from J, with 9 bases in between. The germline gives CDR1 MNHEY, CDR2 SVGAGI. The CDR3 loop is CASSYSATDNQPQHF. The CDR3, as DNA: TGTGCCAGCAGTTACTCAGCGACAGACAATCAGCCCCAGCATTTT.

J is TRBJ2-1 and V is TRBV5-6; TRBD1 might be the D (5 bases). Trimming removed 1 base at V and 3 bases at J, with 5 bases between. The CDR3 loop spans 13 amino acids. In germline, CDR1 is SGHDT, CDR2 YYEEEE. CDR3 amino acids: CASSLRGYNEQFF. The CDR3 coding sequence is TGTGCCAGCAGCTTGAGGGGCTACAATGAGCAGTTCTTC. Drawing the rest from reference TRBV5-6 and TRBJ2-1, the complete variable domain is DAGVTQSPTHLIKTRGQQVTLRCSPKSGHDTVSWYQQALGQGPQFIFQYYEEEERQRGNFPDRFSGHQFPNYSSELNVNALLLGDSALYLCASSLRGYNEQFFGPGTRLTVL.

Only a few counts were recorded for this clone. The CDR3 DNA follows: TGTGCCTGGGGGACCCCGACAGGTCTGAGAATCACCCTCCACTTT. Protein product: CAWGTPTGLRITLHF. The chain is built from TRBV30 and TRBJ1-6, with D perhaps matching TRBD1 (6 bases). The CDR3 contains 15 residues. V lost 5 bases, J lost 14 bases, and 25 bases lay in between. The germline V gene has CDR1 GTSNPN and CDR2 SVGIG (reference sequence).

This clone was counted only a few times. DNA of the CDR3: TGTGCCAGCAGTGAAGGTGTTAGCAGCCACTACGAGCAGTACTTC. It is translated as CASSEGVSSHYEQYF. The gene calls are TRBV2 and TRBJ2-7; D gene ambiguous. The CDR3 runs 15 residues. V gave up 1 base and J gave up 3 bases, with 13 bases separating them. Germline CDR1 is SNHLY and CDR2 is FYNNEI.

This clone was observed a few times. J is TRBJ2-7 and V is TRBV7-9; the D is unclear. Germline CDR1 and CDR2: SEHNR and FQNEAQ (reference sequence). This CDR3 has 13 residues. V dropped 3 bases and J dropped 5 bases, with 11 bases sitting between them. Here the CDR3 DNA reads TGTGCCAGCAGCTTCCCAGGAATCAACGAGCAGTACTTC. It codes for CASSFPGINEQYF.

This sequence joins TRBV7-9 and TRBJ1-2; no clear D gene. V was pared by 0 bases and J by 7 bases, with 9 bases between. Germline CDR1 SEHNR, CDR2 FQNEAQ (reference sequence). The CDR3 length is 13 residues. The CDR3 bases are TGTGCCAGCAGCTTAGCCAGCGTTCTTGGCTACACCTTC. Protein product: CASSLASVLGYTF.

CDR3 coding DNA: TGTGCCAGCAGCGCCGGGGACAGGGGGACTGAAGCTTTCTTT. Residues: CASSAGDRGTEAFF. The chain joins TRBV6-6 to TRBJ1-1; 11 positions agree with TRBD1. The CDR3 has 14 amino acids. Per germline, CDR1 MNHNY and CDR2 SVGAGI (reference sequence). After removal of 6 bases from V and 5 bases from J, the junction contained 5 bases not matched to a gene.

This clone was counted between two and nine times. V gene TRBV5-4 combines with J gene TRBJ2-7; the D is unclear. Germline loops: CDR1 SGHNT, CDR2 YYREEE (reference sequence). Trimming shortened V by 0 bases and J by 7 bases, and 8 bases separated the two germline ends. There are 12 residues in the CDR3. CDR3 loop: CASSLAVGEQYF. The CDR3 nucleotides read TGTGCCAGCAGCTTGGCGGTCGGGGAGCAGTACTTC. The full variable domain, in which reference TRBV5-4 and TRBJ2-7 provide the parts outside the CDR3, is ETGVTQSPTHLIKTRGQQVTLRCSSQSGHNTVSWYQQALGQGPQFIFQYYREEENGRGNFPPRFSGLQFPNYSSELNVNALELDDSALYLCASSLAVGEQYFGPGTRLTVT.

The V gene is TRBV30, the J gene TRBJ2-1; 7 bases match TRBD2. The CDR3 sequence is 12 residues long. CDR1 GTSNPN and CDR2 SVGIG come from the germline V gene (reference sequence). Losses at the gene ends were 3 bases for V and 9 bases for J; bases not matched to a gene: 5. The CDR3 DNA reads as TGTGCCTGGAGAGCCGGCGGGGGTGAGCAGTTCTTC. Encoded protein: CAWRAGGGEQFF. The whole variable domain, filled in from reference TRBV30 and TRBJ2-1, reads SQTIHQWPATLVQPVGSPLSLECTVEGTSNPNLYWYRQAAGRGLQLLFYSVGIGQISSEVPQNLSASRPQDRQFILSSKKLLLSDSGFYLCAWRAGGGEQFFGPGTRLTVL.

V is TRBV11-2 and J is TRBJ2-1; 10 nucleotides match TRBD2. The CDR3 spans 17 residues. With V trimmed by 0 bases and J by 4 bases, 6 bases remained unmatched. Germline V CDR1 and CDR2: SGHAT, FQNNGV. The CDR3 sequence: CASSLDHPSGGYNEQFF. The CDR3 nucleotides are TGTGCCAGCAGCTTAGATCATCCTAGCGGGGGTTACAATGAGCAGTTCTTC.